This paragraph covers one T cell receptor (beta chain) sequence. This sample was taken from a study of quantifying T cell responses using KT2 cells. The wider study: RNA was reverse transcribed with TCR alpha and beta constant-region primers.

Germline loops: CDR1 MNHEY, CDR2 SMNVEV (reference sequence). Trimming removed 2 bases at V and 4 bases at J, with 17 bases between. CDR3 size: 16 residues. KT2 cells were mixed with fixed PBMC numbers at varying ratios. Each cDNA got a UMI-containing oligo ligated at its 3' end. First-round PCR used 4 cycles and beta primers RC1.1 and RC1.2 covering TRBC1 and TRBC2. From the second PCR onward, TCR alpha and beta chains were processed separately. A single record per CDR3 protein comes from TCRdb applying MiXCR to the UMI-ligation and nested PCR reads. In the table there are tens of thousands of distinct CDR3 sequences, over 9% of which are singletons.

The clonotype originates from a human donor. The gene calls are TRBV27 and TRBJ1-2; no reliable D call. The sequenced sample was PBMCs spiked with cells of the T cell clone KT2. CDR3 region: CASSLAYPPGSYGYTF. In nucleotides, the CDR3 is TGTGCCAGCAGTTTAGCCTACCCACCCGGAAGCTATGGCTACACCTTC.